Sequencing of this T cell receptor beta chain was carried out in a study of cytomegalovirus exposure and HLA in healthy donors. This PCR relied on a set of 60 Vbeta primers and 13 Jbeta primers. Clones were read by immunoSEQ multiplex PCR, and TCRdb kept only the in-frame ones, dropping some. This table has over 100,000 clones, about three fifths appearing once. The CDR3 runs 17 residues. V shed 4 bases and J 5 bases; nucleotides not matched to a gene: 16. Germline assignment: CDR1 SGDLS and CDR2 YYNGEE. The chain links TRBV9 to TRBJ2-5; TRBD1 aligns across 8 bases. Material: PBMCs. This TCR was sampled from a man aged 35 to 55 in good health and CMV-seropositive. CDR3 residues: CASSPTPGQGGWETQYF. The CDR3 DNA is TGTGCCAGCAGCCCAACCCCCGGACAGGGAGGATGGGAGACCCAGTACTTC.